The 29 T cell receptor beta chains below come from one sample, sequenced in a study of T cell clonality in common variable immunodeficiency. This table comes from immunoSEQ multiplex PCR, and its TCRdb copy is limited to in-frame clones, with some not included. Observed in the sample are 40,000 or so clones, none of them singletons. Sequencing input: peripheral blood mononuclear cells. The source of these receptors is a person between 18 and 75 years old in good health.

This clone was observed at least ten times. The DNA ends 3 residues before the CDR3 does, and the rest of the CDR3 is filled in from the germline J gene. The genes are TRBV30 and TRBJ2-7; 10 nucleotides align to TRBD1. Looked up from germline, CDR1 is GTSNPN and CDR2 is SVGIG (reference sequence). V lost 2 bases to trimming and J lost 4 bases; unmatched junction nucleotides: 5. There are 14 residues in the CDR3. The sequenced CDR3 bases are TGTGCCTGGAGTAAAGACAGGGGGCAATACGAG. Translated: CAWSKDRGQYE. The whole CDR3 protein reads CAWSKDRGQYEQYF.

This clone was found many times. Read coverage stops 3 residues before the CDR3 terminus; the germline J gene supplies the remainder. The same CDR3 is also encoded by other DNA sequences in this sample. The chain is built from TRBV20-1 and TRBJ1-2, with TRBD1 as a possible D gene (5 bases). The CDR3 totals 11 residues. CDR1 and CDR2 from the germline V gene are DFQATT and SNEGSKA (reference sequence). Incomplete CDR3 DNA: TGCAGTGCCAGCCTCGCGGCAGGG. Protein product: CSASLAAG. The entire CDR3 reads CSASLAAGYTF.

Turning to this clone: The missing CDR3 end, 3 residues past where the read stops, is filled in from the germline J gene. The chain links TRBV19 to TRBJ2-7; D possibly corresponds to TRBD1 (6 bases). CDR3 size: 15 residues. Trimming took off 7 bases at V and 0 bases at J, with 16 bases between the two ends. Germline lookup yields CDR1 LNHDA and CDR2 SQIVND (reference sequence). The sequenced part of the CDR3 DNA is TGTGCCAGTACCCAGGGAAGGGGGAGCTCCTACGAG. Its translation: CASTQGRGSSYE. In full, the CDR3 is CASTQGRGSSYEQYF.

This clone was recorded at least ten times. Coverage ceases 3 residues before the CDR3 finishes, and the germline J gene fills in the end. This chain joins TRBV10-1 and TRBJ2-1; tentatively, D is TRBD1 (5 bases). Germline loops: CDR1 WNHNN, CDR2 SYGVQD (reference sequence). There are 17 residues in the CDR3. Trimming stripped 4 bases from V and 6 bases from J, with 22 bases between. The CDR3 bases that were read are TGCGCCAGCAGTGGGCCTACAAGGGGCGGTGCCTTCAATGAG. This sequence encodes CASSGPTRGGAFNE. The entire CDR3 reads CASSGPTRGGAFNEQFF.

Ten or more counts support this clone. CDR3 bases read: TGTGCCAGTAGTATAGCCCAAGGGGCCACAGATACG. Translating gives CASSIAQGATDT. The complete CDR3 reads CASSIAQGATDTQYF. V is TRBV19 and J is TRBJ2-3; tentatively, D is TRBD1 (5 bases). The read halts 3 residues ahead of the CDR3 end, with the missing end drawn from the germline J gene. Germline values: CDR1 LNHDA, CDR2 SQIVND (reference sequence). There are 15 residues in the CDR3. V was shortened by 1 base and J by 2 bases, with 10 bases between the two germline ends.

Ten or more counts support this clone. CDR3 bases read: TGCGCCAGCAGTGGGTCAATGGTCGGAAAA. Translated, it gives CASSGSMVGK. The CDR3 in full is CASSGSMVGKLFF. The gene calls are TRBV10-2 and TRBJ1-4; D gene uncertain. With the read ending 3 residues before the CDR3 end, the germline J gene is used to fill in that end. V shed 4 bases and J shed 10 bases, with 13 bases lying between them. The CDR3 length is 13 residues. Germline CDR1 and CDR2: WSHSY and SAAADI.

A word on this clone: The CDR3 is cut off 3 residues early in the read; its end comes from the germline J gene. The chain joins TRBV19 to TRBJ1-2; D is uncertain. V was clipped by 3 bases and J by 7 bases, with 9 bases between them. CDR1 and CDR2 from the germline V gene are LNHDA and SQIVND (reference sequence). This CDR3 has 12 amino acids. CDR3 DNA (partial): TGTGCCAGTAGTATCGGGAGCGGTGGC. Amino acids: CASSIGSGG. The entire CDR3 protein reads CASSIGSGGYTF.

On this clone: The sequence runs out 3 residues before the end of the CDR3; the remainder is reconstructed from the germline J gene. The rearrangement uses TRBV19 and TRBJ2-5; no clear D. V shed 7 bases and J shed 2 bases, with 11 bases lying between them. In germline, CDR1 is LNHDA, CDR2 SQIVND (reference sequence). This CDR3 region has 13 residues. The CDR3 bases that were read are TGTGCCAGTAAGGCAGGTACTCAAGAGACC. It is translated as CASKAGTQET. The CDR3, in full, reads CASKAGTQETQYF.

This clone was recorded at least ten times. The missing CDR3 end, 3 residues past where the read stops, is filled in from the germline J gene. This chain uses TRBV20-1 with TRBJ2-2, with D perhaps matching TRBD2 (6 bases). This CDR3 spans 14 amino acids. The germline V gene has CDR1 DFQATT and CDR2 SNEGSKA (reference sequence). V gave up 2 bases and J gave up 1 base, with 8 bases separating them. The chain's CDR3 is CSARPGGNTGELFF. The covered CDR3 bases are TGCAGTGCTAGACCCGGGGGGAACACCGGGGAG.

This clone was observed a handful of times. The CDR3 end is not reached by the read, which stops 3 residues before it; the germline J gene fills it in. The chain couples TRBV18 to TRBJ2-3, with 8 bases lining up with TRBD2. CDR1 and CDR2 (germline): KGHSH, LQKENI. This CDR3 comprises 14 residues. The DNA read from the CDR3 is TGTGCCAGCTCACCGGGGACTAGGGGAGAGACG. Residues: CASSPGTRGET. The entire CDR3 protein reads CASSPGTRGETQYF.

The sample holds many counts of this clone. The read stops 3 residues short of the end of the CDR3; the missing end is completed from the germline J gene. This chain connects TRBV7-3 to TRBJ2-5; 10 positions agree with TRBD1. J gave up 4 bases and V 6 bases, and 8 bases lay outside the gene matches. This CDR3 region has 15 residues. Germline assignment: CDR1 SGHTA and CDR2 FQGTGA. The CDR3 bases that were read are TGTGCCAGCAGAAGGACAGGGGGATTTCGAGAGACC. The encoded protein is CASRRTGGFRET. In full, the CDR3 is CASRRTGGFRETQYF.

This clone was seen repeatedly, ten times or more. The CDR3 end is not reached by the read, which stops 3 residues before it; the germline J gene fills it in. The rearrangement joins TRBV30 to TRBJ1-2; no clear D. The CDR3 is made up of 12 amino acids. Trimming took 0 bases from V and 7 from J, leaving 9 bases between them. Germline V CDR1 and CDR2: GTSNPN, SVGIG (reference sequence). CDR3 bases read: TGTGCCTGGAGTGTACGTCCCGGTGGC. This encodes CAWSVRPGG. The whole CDR3 protein reads CAWSVRPGGYTF.

This clone was picked up many times. The read is 3 residues too short to cover the CDR3 end, so that end is filled in from the germline J gene. The chain uses TRBV12-3 or TRBV12-4 and TRBJ2-5, with D tentatively TRBD2 (5 bases). The CDR3 has 16 amino acids. V lost 2 bases to trimming and J lost 2 bases, with 15 bases between them. The CDR3 bases that were read are TGTGCCAGCAGTTTATATGGTGAGCGGAGACAAGAGACC. Its translation: CASSLYGERRQET. The entire CDR3 protein is CASSLYGERRQETQYF.

This clone was counted many times. The read ends 3 residues early relative to the CDR3; the germline J gene fills the gap. The chain joins TRBV6-9 to TRBJ2-4; possibly TRBD2 for D (6 bases). V was trimmed by 2 bases and J by 3 bases, leaving 11 bases between them. Germline CDR1 reads MNHGY; CDR2 reads SVAAGI. This CDR3 region has 15 residues. CDR3 residues: CASSYEAGCKNIQYF. The covered CDR3 bases are TGTGCCAGCAGTTATGAGGCGGGGTGCAAAAACATT.

This clone was recorded many times. Read coverage stops 3 residues before the CDR3 terminus; the germline J gene supplies the remainder. The rearrangement uses TRBV29-1 and TRBJ2-2; maybe TRBD2 (5 bases). In germline, CDR1 is SQVTM, CDR2 ANQGSEA. CDR3 size: 13 residues. CDR3 DNA, as far as it was read: TGCACCGCACGCCTAGCAAACACCGGGGAG. It is translated as CTARLANTGE. The full-length CDR3 reads as CTARLANTGELFF.

Remarks on this clone: Coverage ceases 3 residues before the CDR3 finishes, and the germline J gene fills in the end. The J gene is TRBJ2-7, the V gene TRBV2, with 16 bases that match TRBD2. The CDR3 spans 17 residues. V lost 6 bases, J lost 5 bases, and 10 bases stayed unmatched. CDR1 and CDR2 from the germline V gene are SNHLY and FYNNEI. Here the CDR3 reads CASRAGLAGGPGNEQYF. Incomplete CDR3 DNA: TGTGCCAGCAGAGCGGGACTAGCGGGAGGGCCTGGAAACGAG. The whole variable domain, filled in from reference TRBV2 and TRBJ2-7, reads EPEVTQTPSHQVTQMGQEVILRCVPISNHLYFYWYRQILGQKVEFLVSFYNNEISEKSEIFDDQFSVERPDGSNFTLKIRSTKLEDSAMYFCASRAGLAGGPGNEQYFGPGTRLTVT.

This clone showed up many times. The read is 3 residues too short to cover the CDR3 end, so that end is filled in from the germline J gene. The chain employs TRBV2 and TRBJ2-5; D not certain. V was shortened by 5 bases and J by 2 bases, with 12 bases between the two germline ends. This CDR3 contains 14 residues. The V gene's germline CDR1 is SNHLY and CDR2 FYNNEI. The sequenced CDR3 bases are TGTGCCAGCAGTCCCCCCCTAGTACAAGAGACC. Its protein product is CASSPPLVQET. The full CDR3 is CASSPPLVQETQYF.

This clone appeared many times. The read gets to within 3 residues of the CDR3 end, and the germline J gene fills in the rest. The chain combines TRBV14 with TRBJ2-7; unclear D gene. CDR3 length: 14 residues. The V gene's germline CDR1 is SGHDN and CDR2 FVKESK. V was clipped by 0 bases and J by 3 bases, with 9 bases between them. CDR3: CASSQEILSYEQYF. The sequenced part of the CDR3 DNA is TGTGCCAGCAGCCAAGAAATCCTTAGCTACGAG.

This clone was detected ten times or more. Read data end 3 residues before the CDR3 end; the end is taken from the germline J gene. The chain employs TRBV5-1 and TRBJ1-1, with 7 bases that match TRBD1. CDR3 length: 12 amino acids. The V gene's germline CDR1 is SGHRS and CDR2 YFSETQ. V trimming: 4 bases; J trimming: 5 bases; junction bases outside the gene matches: 2. CDR3 DNA (partial): TGCGCCAGCAGCGTGACAGGGACTGAA. Its protein product is CASSVTGTE. The entire CDR3 protein reads CASSVTGTEAFF. The full variable domain, in which reference TRBV5-1 and TRBJ1-1 provide the parts outside the CDR3, is KAGVTQTPRYLIKTRGQQVTLSCSPISGHRSVSWYQQTPGQGLQFLFEYFSETQRNKGNFPGRFSGRQFSNSRSEMNVSTLELGDSALYLCASSVTGTEAFFGQGTRLTVV.

This clone was observed a handful of times. The read stops 3 residues short of the end of the CDR3; the missing end is completed from the germline J gene. The J gene is TRBJ2-2, the V gene TRBV5-1; 11 bases fit TRBD2. Trimming at V came to 1 base and at J to 6 bases, leaving 8 bases not matched to a gene. The germline V gene has CDR1 SGHRS and CDR2 YFSETQ. The length of the CDR3 is 17 residues. The CDR3 loop reads CASSLLAGGLSSGELFF. The part of the CDR3 DNA that was read is TGCGCCAGCAGCTTGCTAGCGGGAGGCCTCTCGTCCGGGGAG.

This clone showed up many times. The read falls 3 residues short of the CDR3 end, and the missing part is taken from the germline J gene. The rearrangement links TRBV18 to TRBJ2-1; TRBD1 aligns across 7 bases. The germline gives CDR1 KGHSH, CDR2 LQKENI. V shed 7 bases and J 0 bases; nucleotides not matched to a gene: 6. This CDR3 spans 15 amino acids. The covered CDR3 bases are TGTGCCAGCTTAACCGACAGGGACTCCTACAATGAG. It yields the protein CASLTDRDSYNE. The whole CDR3 sequence is CASLTDRDSYNEQFF.

At least ten counts were recorded for this clone. The CDR3 extends 3 residues past the end of the read, so its final part is completed from the germline J gene. The V gene is TRBV18, the J gene TRBJ2-1, with 8 bases fitting TRBD1. With 5 bases clipped from V and 7 bases from J, the junction kept 7 bases outside the gene matches. The germline CDR1 and CDR2 sequences are KGHSH and LQKENI. The CDR3 has 14 amino acids. The CDR3 DNA, read in part, is TGTGCCAGCTCAACGGGGACAGGAGGGAATGAG. It translates to CASSTGTGGNE. In full, the CDR3 is CASSTGTGGNEQFF.

This clone was counted at least ten times. Sequencing ends 3 residues short of the CDR3 end; the germline J gene provides the rest. This chain links TRBV19 with TRBJ2-7; 9 positions agree with TRBD1. Germline V CDR1 and CDR2: LNHDA, SQIVND (reference sequence). The CDR3 spans 15 residues. V lost 5 bases to trimming and J lost 0 bases; unmatched junction nucleotides: 5. CDR3 sequence reads: CASSAGQGPSYEQYF. The CDR3 DNA, read in part, is TGTGCCAGTAGTGCAGGACAGGGGCCCTCCTACGAG.

This clone came up a few times. The read stops 3 residues short of the end of the CDR3; the missing end is completed from the germline J gene. The rearrangement joins TRBV13 to TRBJ2-7; 14 bases align to TRBD2. Germline loops: CDR1 PRHDT, CDR2 FYEKMQ (reference sequence). This CDR3 region has 21 residues. V dropped 4 bases and J dropped 1; count of bases not matched to a gene: 18. CDR3 protein: CASSSSQGLAGGLGGSYEQYF. The CDR3 bases that were read are TGTGCCAGCAGCTCGTCGCAAGGACTAGCGGGGGGCCTTGGTGGGTCCTACGAG.

This clone was seen many times. The read ends 3 residues before the CDR3 terminus; that terminus is restored from the germline J gene. This chain uses TRBV19 with TRBJ2-7, with 8 bases fitting TRBD1. The CDR3 runs to 14 residues. Per germline, CDR1 LNHDA and CDR2 SQIVND (reference sequence). The V and J ends lost 1 base and 2 bases, in that order; junction bases with no gene match: 1. CDR3 bases read: TGTGCCAGTAGTATAGGACAGGGGACCTACGAG. Residues: CASSIGQGTYE. The full CDR3 sequence reads CASSIGQGTYEQYF.

This clone was recorded a few times. The CDR3 end falls 3 residues outside the read, so it is completed with the germline J gene. The chain carries TRBV13 and TRBJ1-3; 10 bases fit TRBD1. V dropped 5 bases and J dropped 4; count of bases not matched to a gene: 8. The CDR3 spans 16 residues. The germline gives CDR1 PRHDT, CDR2 FYEKMQ (reference sequence). CDR3 bases read: TGTGCCAGCAGCCAGGCGGGACAGGGGCGAGGAAACACC. Its protein product is CASSQAGQGRGNT. The complete CDR3 reads CASSQAGQGRGNTIYF.

This clone was seen a handful of times. The read finishes 3 residues shy of the CDR3 end, and the germline J gene is used to complete it. V and J are TRBV19 and TRBJ1-3; D possibly corresponds to TRBD1 (6 bases). The CDR3 covers 15 residues. Trimming cost V 5 bases and J 4 bases, with 15 bases left between them. The germline V gene encodes CDR1 LNHDA and CDR2 SQIVND (reference sequence). The CDR3 bases that were read are TGTGCCAGTAGTGCCGGGGGGGCGCGAGGAAACACC. Its translation: CASSAGGARGNT. The entire CDR3 protein is CASSAGGARGNTIYF.

This clone was detected ten times or more. The CDR3 is cut off 3 residues early in the read; its end comes from the germline J gene. The J gene is TRBJ2-5, the V gene TRBV5-6, with 10 bases identical to TRBD1. CDR1 is SGHDT, CDR2 YYEEEE, per germline. The length of the CDR3 is 15 residues. The trim removed 4 bases at V and 7 bases at J, leaving 10 bases unmatched. The CDR3 spells CASSPGTGVGRTQYF. The DNA read from the CDR3 is TGTGCCAGCAGCCCAGGGACAGGGGTGGGCAGGACC.

This clone was observed many times. A read error may produce the germline difference seen at one junction end. The read ends 3 residues shy of where the CDR3 ends; the end is completed using the germline J gene. This chain uses TRBV7-7 with TRBJ2-5; the D is unclear. Germline-derived CDR1 and CDR2 are SSHAT and FNYEAQ (reference sequence). The CDR3 is 12 amino acids. The DNA read from the CDR3 is TGTGCTAGCAGCTCCCTACGAGAGACC. Protein product: CASSSLRET. The entire CDR3 protein reads CASSSLRETQYF.